These T cell receptor beta chains were read from a single sample in a study of blood T cell repertoires in COVID-19. Sequenced by immunoSEQ multiplex PCR; TCRdb stores in-frame clones only, minus some. The sample has 200,000 or so clones; about nine tenths are singletons. Sequencing was carried out using PBMCs or T cells enriched from blood (not recorded which). The source is a woman aged 40 to 50 with acute COVID-19. The CDR3 runs from the conserved cysteine through the conserved F or W. Expanded clones get a size class; other rows say once, few or many, or leave the size out.

v_gene,j_gene,abundance,CDR3aa
TRBV7-2,TRBJ2-6,-,CASSVSGGTGANVLTF
TRBV7-9,TRBJ2-7,-,CASSLGTVGGGTSREQYF
TRBV6-2/TRBV6-3,TRBJ1-3,-,CASSYGTRFSGNTIYF
TRBV25-1,TRBJ2-1,-,CASCRDTCYNEQFF
TRBV5-5,TRBJ1-2,-,CASSLGVSTNYGYTF
TRBV7-2,TRBJ2-1,-,CASSLADVAGEQFF
TRBV5-4,TRBJ2-5,-,CASSHGTGPGEETQYF
TRBV11-3,TRBJ1-1,-,CASSLKTGEAFF
TRBV28,TRBJ2-3,-,CASTGRYTHQYF
TRBV7-9,TRBJ2-1,once,CASSWSTRGVHEQFF
TRBV7-2,TRBJ1-3,-,CASSLSGGTGNTIYF
TRBV13,TRBJ2-1,-,CASSLQGNEQFF
TRBV7-2,TRBJ1-6,-,CASSILTGGATYNSPLHF
TRBV4-1,TRBJ2-7,-,CASSPTPEVGGLYYEQYF
TRBV30,TRBJ1-5,-,CAWSTGGSNQPQHF
TRBV23-1,TRBJ1-4,few,CASSPLQGVEDEKLFF
TRBV11-2,TRBJ2-1,-,CASSSSGQGYNEQFF
TRBV6-2/TRBV6-3,TRBJ1-2,-,CASSRPGQTNYGYTF
TRBV29-1,TRBJ2-1,-,CSVEQGAGGEQFF
TRBV27,TRBJ1-2,-,CASSLSPLVAGYTF
TRBV3-1/TRBV3-2,TRBJ1-1,-,CASSPHGGNTEAFF
TRBV5-4,TRBJ2-7,-,CASSGLTSGGAYEQYF
TRBV4-1,TRBJ1-5,-,CASSPHAGDSNQPQHF
TRBV3-1/TRBV3-2,TRBJ1-1,-,CASSQRGGVASFF
TRBV12-3/TRBV12-4,TRBJ1-6,-,CASSLQKNSPLHF
TRBV9,TRBJ2-2,-,CASSVWSTGELFF